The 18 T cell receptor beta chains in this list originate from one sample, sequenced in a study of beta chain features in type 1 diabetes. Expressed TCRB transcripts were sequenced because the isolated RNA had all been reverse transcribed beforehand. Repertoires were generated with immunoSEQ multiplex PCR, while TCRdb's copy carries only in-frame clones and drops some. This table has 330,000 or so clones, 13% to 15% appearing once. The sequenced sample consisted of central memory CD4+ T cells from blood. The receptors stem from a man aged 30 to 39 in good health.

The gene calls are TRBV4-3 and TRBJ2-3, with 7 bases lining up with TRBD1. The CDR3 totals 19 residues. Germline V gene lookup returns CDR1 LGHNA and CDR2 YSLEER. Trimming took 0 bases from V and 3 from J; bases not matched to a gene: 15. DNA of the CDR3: TGCGCCAGCAGCCAAGACCGCCCGGGCAGGGGGTTGGGGACAGATACGCAGTATTTT. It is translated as CASSQDRPGRGLGTDTQYF.

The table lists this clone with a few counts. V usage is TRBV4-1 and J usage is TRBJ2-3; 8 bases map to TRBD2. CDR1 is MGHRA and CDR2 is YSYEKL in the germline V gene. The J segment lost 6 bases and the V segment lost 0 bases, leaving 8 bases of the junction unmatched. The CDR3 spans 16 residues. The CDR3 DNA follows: TGCGCCAGCAGCCAAGATTCGGGGGGGGACATTGATACGCAGTATTTT. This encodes CASSQDSGGDIDTQYF.

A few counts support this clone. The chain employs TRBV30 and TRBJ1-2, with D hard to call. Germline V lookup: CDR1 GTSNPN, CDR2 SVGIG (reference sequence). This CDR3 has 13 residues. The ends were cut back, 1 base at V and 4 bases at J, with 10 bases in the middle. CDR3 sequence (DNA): TGTGCCTGGAGTGCCATCGTTACCTATGGCTACACCTTC. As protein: CAWSAIVTYGYTF.

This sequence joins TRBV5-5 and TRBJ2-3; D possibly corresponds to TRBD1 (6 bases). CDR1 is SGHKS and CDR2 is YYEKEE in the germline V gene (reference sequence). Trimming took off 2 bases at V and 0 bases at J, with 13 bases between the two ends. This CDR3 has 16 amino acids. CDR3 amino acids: CASSFSGQYSTDTQYF. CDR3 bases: TGTGCCAGCAGCTTTTCCGGACAGTATAGCACAGATACGCAGTATTTT.

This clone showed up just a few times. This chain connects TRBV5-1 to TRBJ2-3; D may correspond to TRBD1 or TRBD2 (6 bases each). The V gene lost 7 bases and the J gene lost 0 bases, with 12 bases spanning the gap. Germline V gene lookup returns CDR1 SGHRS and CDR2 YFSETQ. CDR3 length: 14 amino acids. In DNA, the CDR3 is TGCGCCAGCCGAACAGGGACTAGCACAGATACGCAGTATTTT. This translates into CASRTGTSTDTQYF.

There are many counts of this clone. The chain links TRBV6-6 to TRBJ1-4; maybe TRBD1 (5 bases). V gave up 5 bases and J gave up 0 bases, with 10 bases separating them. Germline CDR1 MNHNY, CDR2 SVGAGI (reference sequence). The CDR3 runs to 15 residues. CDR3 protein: CASSPRGATNEKLFF. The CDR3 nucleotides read TGTGCCAGCAGTCCCCGAGGGGCAACTAATGAAAAACTGTTTTTT.

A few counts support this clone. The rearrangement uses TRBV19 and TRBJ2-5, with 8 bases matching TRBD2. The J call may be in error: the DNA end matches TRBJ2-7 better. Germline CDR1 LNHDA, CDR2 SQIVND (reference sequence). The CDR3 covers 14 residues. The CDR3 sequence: CASSIRLAYYEQYF. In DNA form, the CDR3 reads TGTGCCAGTAGTATCCGACTAGCGTACTACGAGCAGTACTTC.

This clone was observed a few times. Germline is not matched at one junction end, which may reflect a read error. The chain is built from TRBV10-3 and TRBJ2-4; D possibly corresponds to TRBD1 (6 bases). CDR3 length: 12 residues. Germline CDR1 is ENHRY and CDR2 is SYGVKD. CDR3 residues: CASSESMGHQAF. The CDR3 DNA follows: TGTGCCAGCAGTGAGTCAATGGGACACCAAGCCTTC.

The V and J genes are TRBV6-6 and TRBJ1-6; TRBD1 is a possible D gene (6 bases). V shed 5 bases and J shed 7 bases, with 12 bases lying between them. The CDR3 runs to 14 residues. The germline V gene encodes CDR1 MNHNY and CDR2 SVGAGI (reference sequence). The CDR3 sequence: CASSPSGENSPLHF. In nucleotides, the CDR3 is TGTGCCAGCAGTCCGTCAGGGGAAAATTCACCCCTCCACTTT.

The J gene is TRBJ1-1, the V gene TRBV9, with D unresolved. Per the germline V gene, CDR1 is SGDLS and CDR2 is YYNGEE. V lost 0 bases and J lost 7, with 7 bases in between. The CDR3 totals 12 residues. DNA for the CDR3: TGTGCCAGCAGCGTAGGAAAGGGTGAAGCTTTCTTT. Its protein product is CASSVGKGEAFF.

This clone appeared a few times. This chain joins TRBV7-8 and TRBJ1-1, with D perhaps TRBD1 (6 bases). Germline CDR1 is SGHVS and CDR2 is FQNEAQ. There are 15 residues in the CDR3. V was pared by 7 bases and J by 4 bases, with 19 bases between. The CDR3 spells CASKLGTGMATEAFF. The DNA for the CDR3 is TGTGCCAGCAAACTAGGAACAGGGATGGCCACTGAAGCTTTCTTT. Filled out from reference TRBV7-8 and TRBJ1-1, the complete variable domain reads GAGVSQSPRYKVAKRGQDVALRCDPISGHVSLFWYQQALGQGPEFLTYFQNEAQLDKSGLPSDRFFAERPEGSVSTLKIQRTQQEDSAVYLCASKLGTGMATEAFFGQGTRLTVV.

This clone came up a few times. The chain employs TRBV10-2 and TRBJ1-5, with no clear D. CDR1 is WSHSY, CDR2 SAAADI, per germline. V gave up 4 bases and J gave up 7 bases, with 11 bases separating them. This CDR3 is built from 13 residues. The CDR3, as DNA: TGCGCCAGCAGTGCGGGGTGGAGGCAGCCCCAGCATTTT. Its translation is CASSAGWRQPQHF.

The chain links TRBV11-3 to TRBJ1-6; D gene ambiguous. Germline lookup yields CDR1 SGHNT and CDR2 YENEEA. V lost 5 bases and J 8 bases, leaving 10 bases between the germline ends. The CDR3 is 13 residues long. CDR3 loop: CASSQTRDSPLHF. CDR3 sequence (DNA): TGTGCCAGCAGCCAAACAAGGGATTCACCCCTCCACTTT. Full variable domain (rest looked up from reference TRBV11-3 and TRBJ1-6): EAGVVQSPRYKIIEKKQPVAFWCNPISGHNTLYWYLQNLGQGPELLIRYENEEAVDDSQLPKDRFSAERLKGVDSTLKIQPAELGDSAVYLCASSQTRDSPLHFGNGTRLTVT.

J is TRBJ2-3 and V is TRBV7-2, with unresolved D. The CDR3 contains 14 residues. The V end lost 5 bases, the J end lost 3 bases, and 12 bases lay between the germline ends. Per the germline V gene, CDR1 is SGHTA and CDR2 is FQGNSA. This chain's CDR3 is CASSPGGWTDTQYF. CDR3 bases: TGTGCCAGCAGCCCCGGTGGGTGGACAGATACGCAGTATTTT.

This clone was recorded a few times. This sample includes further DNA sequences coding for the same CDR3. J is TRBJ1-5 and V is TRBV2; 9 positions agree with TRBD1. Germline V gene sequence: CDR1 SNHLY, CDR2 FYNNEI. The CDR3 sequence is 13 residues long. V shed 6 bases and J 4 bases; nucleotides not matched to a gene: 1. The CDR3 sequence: CASRGTGNQPQHF. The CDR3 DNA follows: TGTGCCAGCAGGGGGACAGGGAATCAGCCCCAGCATTTT.

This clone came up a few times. Here the CDR3 reads CASSLIGSLVDEQFF. CDR3 bases: TGTGCCAGCAGCTTAATCGGGTCTTTGGTGGATGAGCAGTTCTTC. V is TRBV11-2 and J is TRBJ2-1; D gene uncertain. The germline V and J ends were trimmed by 2 bases and 8 bases, with 16 bases remaining between them. The CDR3 contains 15 residues. Germline V lookup: CDR1 SGHAT, CDR2 FQNNGV.

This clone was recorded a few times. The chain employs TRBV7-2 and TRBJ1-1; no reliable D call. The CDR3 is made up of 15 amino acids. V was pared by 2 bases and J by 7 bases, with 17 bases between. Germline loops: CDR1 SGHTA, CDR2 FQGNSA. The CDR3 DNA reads TGTGCCAGCAGCTTAACTTTTGGGCAGCTACTTGAAGCTTTCTTT. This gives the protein CASSLTFGQLLEAFF.

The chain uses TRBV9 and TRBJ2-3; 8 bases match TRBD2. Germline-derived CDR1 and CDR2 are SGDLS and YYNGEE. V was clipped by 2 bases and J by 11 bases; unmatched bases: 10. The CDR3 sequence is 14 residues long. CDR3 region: CASSVGNSGEWQYF. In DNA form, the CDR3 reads TGTGCCAGCAGCGTGGGTAATAGCGGGGAATGGCAGTATTTT.